This TCR beta chain was sequenced during a study of control samples from healthy donors and cancer patients. The method was immunoSEQ multiplex PCR; TCRdb's version includes in-frame clones alone and lacks a portion of them. This table lists around 190,000 clones. CDR3 length: 15 residues. The V segment lost 1 base and the J segment 0 bases; nucleotides outside the gene matches: 1. Germline-derived CDR1 and CDR2 are SGHVS and FQNEAQ. The sequence was obtained from a woman in her twenties or thirties in good health. The sequenced sample was blood. The chain recombines TRBV7-8 with TRBJ2-3; 7 bases are shared with TRBD1. DNA for the CDR3: TGTGCCAGCAGCTTAGTGACAGGGAGCACAGATACGCAGTATTTT. Its translation is CASSLVTGSTDTQYF.